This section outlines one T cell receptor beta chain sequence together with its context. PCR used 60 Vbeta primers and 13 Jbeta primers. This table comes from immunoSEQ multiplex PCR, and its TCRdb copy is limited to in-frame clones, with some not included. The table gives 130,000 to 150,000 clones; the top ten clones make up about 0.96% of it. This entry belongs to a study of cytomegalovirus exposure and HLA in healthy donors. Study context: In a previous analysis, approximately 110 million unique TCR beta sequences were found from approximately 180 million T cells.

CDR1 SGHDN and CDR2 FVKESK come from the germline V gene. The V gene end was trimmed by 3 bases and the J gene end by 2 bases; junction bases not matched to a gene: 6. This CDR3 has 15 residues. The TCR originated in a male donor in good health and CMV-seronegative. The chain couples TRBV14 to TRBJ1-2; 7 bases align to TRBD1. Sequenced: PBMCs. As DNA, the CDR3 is TGTGCCAGCAGCCAGGGACAGATAAGCAACTATGGCTACACCTTC. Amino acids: CASSQGQISNYGYTF.